Listed below are T cell receptor beta chains from one sample, sequenced in a study of T cell repertoires in cytomegalovirus infection. TCRdb re-called the reads with MiXCR, one entry per CDR3 protein. The table has roughly 340,000 distinct CDR3 sequences, 25% to 35% seen once. Their antigen targets remain unknown. The starting material was cultured PBMCs, obtained from culture after CMV antigen stimulation. These receptor sequences come from a human donor in good health (CMV status not recorded). Some clones in this sample may be carry-over from other donors' samples. Each CDR3 is given with its conserved first and last residue. Each record gives: J gene, clone size, V gene, D gene, CDR3 length, CDR3 protein, CDR3 DNA. D genes are given only for firm matches. Rows may omit the clone size; those that give it use once, few, many or a size class.

j_call: TRBJ2-5
clone_size: many
v_call: TRBV12-3/TRBV12-4
d_call: TRBD1
cdr3_length: 16
cdr3_aa: CASSLRGQGNKKTQYF
cdr3_nt: TGTGCCAGCAGTTTAAGGGGACAGGGCAATAAGAAGACCCAGTACTTC

j_call: TRBJ2-1
clone_size: few
v_call: TRBV15
d_call: TRBD2
cdr3_length: 17
cdr3_aa: CATSRGQREVSYNEQFF
cdr3_nt: TGTGCCACCAGCAGAGGTCAGCGGGAGGTGTCCTACAATGAGCAGTTCTTC

j_call: TRBJ2-2
clone_size: NA
v_call: TRBV28
d_call: NA
cdr3_length: 16
cdr3_aa: CASSWGLIVSTGELFF
cdr3_nt: TGTGCCAGCAGTTGGGGCCTTATAGTTAGCACCGGGGAGCTGTTTTTT

j_call: TRBJ1-2
clone_size: NA
v_call: TRBV30
d_call: NA
cdr3_length: 12
cdr3_aa: CAWRQGRGGYTF
cdr3_nt: TGTGCCTGGAGACAGGGAAGGGGTGGCTACACCTTC

j_call: TRBJ1-5
clone_size: NA
v_call: TRBV19
d_call: NA
cdr3_length: 13
cdr3_aa: CASTYGNNQPQHF
cdr3_nt: TGTGCCAGTACCTATGGTAACAATCAGCCCCAGCATTTT

j_call: TRBJ1-5
clone_size: many
v_call: TRBV7-2
d_call: NA
cdr3_length: 13
cdr3_aa: CASSSQGDQPQHF
cdr3_nt: TGTGCCAGCAGCAGTCAGGGAGATCAGCCCCAGCATTTT

j_call: TRBJ1-2
clone_size: NA
v_call: TRBV20-1
d_call: NA
cdr3_length: 15
cdr3_aa: CSARDLGVAEYGYTF
cdr3_nt: TGCAGTGCTAGAGATCTAGGGGTGGCAGAATATGGCTACACCTTC

j_call: TRBJ1-2
clone_size: many
v_call: TRBV7-2
d_call: TRBD1
cdr3_length: 13
cdr3_aa: CASAQGTGAGYTF
cdr3_nt: TGTGCCAGTGCCCAGGGGACAGGGGCGGGCTACACCTTC

j_call: TRBJ2-7
clone_size: NA
v_call: TRBV4-1
d_call: TRBD1
cdr3_length: 16
cdr3_aa: CASSQPGQGISYEQYF
cdr3_nt: TGCGCCAGCAGCCAACCTGGACAGGGGATTTCCTACGAGCAGTACTTC

j_call: TRBJ2-7
clone_size: NA
v_call: TRBV6-8
d_call: TRBD1
cdr3_length: 13
cdr3_aa: CASSRQGVGEQYF
cdr3_nt: TGTGCCAGCAGCAGACAGGGGGTGGGTGAGCAGTACTTC

j_call: TRBJ2-5
clone_size: NA
v_call: TRBV5-5
d_call: TRBD2
cdr3_length: 16
cdr3_aa: CASSGTSGGARETQYF
cdr3_nt: TGTGCCAGCAGCGGGACTAGCGGGGGGGCAAGAGAGACCCAGTACTTC

j_call: TRBJ1-5
clone_size: many
v_call: TRBV7-2
d_call: NA
cdr3_length: 15
cdr3_aa: CASSLNGGGNQPQHF
cdr3_nt: TGTGCCAGCAGCTTAAACGGAGGTGGCAATCAGCCCCAGCATTTT

j_call: TRBJ1-2
clone_size: NA
v_call: TRBV4-2
d_call: NA
cdr3_length: 16
cdr3_aa: CASSQGQGTRTGGYTF
cdr3_nt: TGTGCCAGCAGCCAAGGGCAAGGCACGAGGACTGGGGGCTACACCTTC

j_call: TRBJ2-1
clone_size: few
v_call: TRBV7-3
d_call: TRBD2
cdr3_length: 15
cdr3_aa: CASSRGGVSYNEQFF
cdr3_nt: TGTGCCAGCAGCCGCGGGGGGGTATCCTACAATGAGCAGTTCTTC

j_call: TRBJ2-2
clone_size: NA
v_call: TRBV6-8
d_call: NA
cdr3_length: 13
cdr3_aa: CASRDPNTGELFF
cdr3_nt: TGTGCCAGCCGAGATCCGAACACCGGGGAGCTGTTTTTT

j_call: TRBJ1-6
clone_size: few
v_call: TRBV28
d_call: NA
cdr3_length: 14
cdr3_aa: CASSLSGYNSPLHF
cdr3_nt: TGTGCCAGCAGTTTATCCGGGTATAATTCACCCCTCCACTTT

j_call: TRBJ1-1
clone_size: many
v_call: TRBV28
d_call: TRBD1
cdr3_length: 12
cdr3_aa: CASSLRQGGAFF
cdr3_nt: TGTGCCAGCAGTCTCCGACAGGGGGGAGCTTTCTTT

j_call: TRBJ2-5
clone_size: few
v_call: TRBV5-6
d_call: NA
cdr3_length: 12
cdr3_aa: CASSEDQETQYF
cdr3_nt: TGTGCCAGCAGCGAGGACCAAGAGACCCAGTACTTC

j_call: TRBJ1-5
clone_size: NA
v_call: TRBV6-6
d_call: TRBD1
cdr3_length: 13
cdr3_aa: CASTGQANQPQHF
cdr3_nt: TGTGCCAGCACTGGACAGGCCAATCAGCCCCAGCATTTT

j_call: TRBJ1-5
clone_size: few
v_call: TRBV4-1
d_call: NA
cdr3_length: 15
cdr3_aa: CASSQDQGSYQPQHF
cdr3_nt: TGCGCCAGCAGCCAAGATCAGGGGTCCTATCAGCCCCAGCATTTT

j_call: TRBJ2-6
clone_size: NA
v_call: TRBV20-1
d_call: NA
cdr3_length: 15
cdr3_aa: CSAVREGAGANVLTF
cdr3_nt: TGCAGTGCTGTTCGGGAAGGTGCTGGGGCCAACGTCCTGACTTTC

j_call: TRBJ2-6
clone_size: few
v_call: TRBV20-1
d_call: NA
cdr3_length: 15
cdr3_aa: CSANVPVVGANVLTF
cdr3_nt: TGCAGTGCTAATGTTCCCGTTGTAGGGGCCAACGTCCTGACTTTC

j_call: TRBJ2-7
clone_size: many
v_call: TRBV7-8
d_call: NA
cdr3_length: 15
cdr3_aa: CASSLTGILAGEQYF
cdr3_nt: TGTGCCAGCAGCTTAACAGGGATCCTAGCAGGCGAGCAGTACTTC

j_call: TRBJ2-5
clone_size: many
v_call: TRBV7-9
d_call: NA
cdr3_length: 15
cdr3_aa: CASSLDLDSQETQYF
cdr3_nt: TGTGCCAGCAGCTTAGATCTGGACAGCCAAGAGACCCAGTACTTC

j_call: TRBJ1-1
clone_size: few
v_call: TRBV19
d_call: TRBD1
cdr3_length: 17
cdr3_aa: CASSIEGGRTQNTEAFF
cdr3_nt: TGTGCCAGTAGTATAGAAGGGGGCAGGACCCAGAACACTGAAGCTTTCTTT

j_call: TRBJ1-6
clone_size: NA
v_call: TRBV6-8
d_call: NA
cdr3_length: 14
cdr3_aa: CASSFGGGNSPLHF
cdr3_nt: TGTGCCAGCAGTTTTGGGGGGGGAAATTCACCCCTCCACTTT

j_call: TRBJ1-1
clone_size: few
v_call: TRBV19
d_call: NA
cdr3_length: 12
cdr3_aa: CASTLGRTEAFF
cdr3_nt: TGTGCCAGTACCCTGGGGCGGACTGAAGCTTTCTTT

j_call: TRBJ1-1
clone_size: NA
v_call: TRBV11-3
d_call: NA
cdr3_length: 15
cdr3_aa: CASSPRGGQNTEAFF
cdr3_nt: TGTGCCAGCAGCCCTCGCGGGGGTCAGAACACTGAAGCTTTCTTT

j_call: TRBJ1-2
clone_size: NA
v_call: TRBV6-5
d_call: TRBD1
cdr3_length: 17
cdr3_aa: CASSYSLSTGSREGYTF
cdr3_nt: TGTGCCAGCAGTTACTCCCTTTCGACAGGGTCCCGCGAAGGCTACACCTTC

j_call: TRBJ2-5
clone_size: few
v_call: TRBV7-3
d_call: NA
cdr3_length: 14
cdr3_aa: CASSSSGGLETQYF
cdr3_nt: TGTGCCAGCAGCTCCTCTGGGGGGTTGGAGACCCAGTACTTC

j_call: TRBJ1-1
clone_size: few
v_call: TRBV6-5
d_call: NA
cdr3_length: 15
cdr3_aa: CASSYRGPGPTEAFF
cdr3_nt: TGTGCCAGCAGTTACCGGGGACCGGGTCCCACTGAAGCTTTCTTT

j_call: TRBJ1-5
clone_size: NA
v_call: TRBV10-3
d_call: NA
cdr3_length: 14
cdr3_aa: CAIKAGKESQPQHF
cdr3_nt: TGTGCCATCAAAGCGGGCAAGGAAAGTCAGCCCCAGCATTTT

j_call: TRBJ2-3
clone_size: NA
v_call: TRBV6-5
d_call: TRBD2
cdr3_length: 17
cdr3_aa: CASSPVAGGPKTDTQYF
cdr3_nt: TGTGCCAGCAGTCCCGTAGCGGGAGGGCCTAAAACAGATACGCAGTATTTT

j_call: TRBJ2-1
clone_size: many
v_call: TRBV6-1
d_call: TRBD2
cdr3_length: 17
cdr3_aa: CASSKTSGILSYNEQFF
cdr3_nt: TGTGCCAGCAGTAAGACTAGCGGGATCCTCTCCTACAATGAGCAGTTCTTC